What follows are 30 T cell receptor beta chains derived from one specimen sequenced in a study of blood T cell repertoires in COVID-19. The data were produced by immunoSEQ multiplex PCR, yet TCRdb's version contains in-frame clones alone and is incomplete. The table lists roughly 93,000 clones, more than 65% of them singletons, with roughly 10% in the top ten. Sequencing was done on a sample of peripheral blood. These receptors came from a woman of 80 years or more with acute or convalescent COVID-19.

J is TRBJ1-2 and V is TRBV30; 9 nucleotides agree with TRBD1. With V trimmed by 3 bases and J by 7 bases, 6 bases remained unmatched. The CDR3 covers 13 residues. CDR1 and CDR2 from the germline V gene are GTSNPN and SVGIG (reference sequence). CDR3 DNA sequence: TGTGCCTGGAGAACAGGGGGCACGGTTGGCTACACCTTC. Its protein product is CAWRTGGTVGYTF. The variable domain in full, completed from reference TRBV30 and TRBJ1-2, reads SQTIHQWPATLVQPVGSPLSLECTVEGTSNPNLYWYRQAAGRGLQLLFYSVGIGQISSEVPQNLSASRPQDRQFILSSKKLLLSDSGFYLCAWRTGGTVGYTFGSGTRLTVV.

The J gene is TRBJ1-6, the V gene TRBV28; 11 positions agree with TRBD1. Per the germline V gene, CDR1 is MDHEN and CDR2 is SYDVKM. J gave up 14 bases and V 6 bases, and 12 bases lay outside the gene matches. The CDR3 sequence is 15 residues long. The CDR3 nucleotides are TGTGCCAGCAGCCAGGGACAGGGGGATCGAGGGACCCTCCACTTT. Its translation is CASSQGQGDRGTLHF.

The DNA of the CDR3 is TGTGCCAGCTCACCGACTAGCGGGGGAAGGTCCTACGAGCAGTACTTC. This translates into CASSPTSGGRSYEQYF. This chain connects TRBV18 to TRBJ2-7; TRBD2 matches 12 bases. Germline trimming cut 3 bases from V and 1 base from J; bases unmatched to any gene: 4. The CDR3 runs to 16 residues. Germline CDR1 and CDR2: KGHSH and LQKENI.

V and J are TRBV7-9 and TRBJ2-7; 10 bases are a match to TRBD1. The CDR3 is 14 amino acids. Germline V gene sequence: CDR1 SEHNR, CDR2 FQNEAQ (reference sequence). Trimming cost V 7 bases and J 5 bases; bases outside gene matches: 8. The CDR3: CASTTGTGANEQYF. The CDR3 DNA reads as TGTGCCAGCACTACCGGGACAGGGGCCAACGAGCAGTACTTC.

DNA for the CDR3: TGTGCCAGCAGTCAACAGCGGGGTACGCAGTATTTT. It is translated as CASSQQRGTQYF. The V call is TRBV12-3 or TRBV12-4, the J call TRBJ2-3; 7 positions agree with TRBD2. The V segment lost 5 bases and the J segment 8 bases; nucleotides outside the gene matches: 4. The CDR3 is 12 amino acids.

This rearrangement joins TRBV19 to TRBJ1-1; D perhaps matches TRBD1 (6 bases). V was cut by 6 bases and J by 8 bases, with 13 bases left in between. Germline V CDR1 and CDR2: LNHDA, SQIVND (reference sequence). The CDR3 has 12 residues. CDR3 residues: CASRTGRGEAFF. The CDR3 region has the DNA TGTGCCAGTAGGACAGGTCGAGGGGAAGCTTTCTTT.

The CDR3, as DNA: TGTTCGGGGGGTTGGTATGGCTACACCTTC. It encodes CSGGWYGYTF. The chain employs TRBV21-1 and TRBJ1-2. TRBV21-1 represents a pseudogene. The CDR3 length is 10 residues.

The V and J genes are TRBV6-2 or TRBV6-3 and TRBJ2-2; 10 bases align to TRBD2. Germline-derived CDR1 and CDR2 are MNHEY and SVGEGT. Unmatched junction bases numbered 8, after V lost 6 bases and J lost 7 bases. The CDR3 covers 15 residues. Here the CDR3 reads CASSPQRGGVGELFF. The CDR3 nucleotides are TGTGCCAGCAGCCCCCAGCGGGGGGGGGTCGGGGAGCTGTTTTTT.

The chain recombines TRBV19 with TRBJ1-1, with 7 bases matching TRBD1. CDR1 and CDR2 from the germline V gene are LNHDA and SQIVND (reference sequence). This CDR3 has 15 residues. J gave up 1 base and V 8 bases, and 10 bases lay outside the gene matches. CDR3 in DNA: TGTGCCAGTTTGGACCAGGGGGTTGGGAACACTGAAGCTTTCTTT. It codes for CASLDQGVGNTEAFF.

The chain couples TRBV19 to TRBJ1-5; TRBD1 is a possible D gene (6 bases). Between the trimmed V and J ends, which lost 6 bases and 1 base, there was a span of 25 bases. CDR1 is LNHDA and CDR2 is SQIVND in the germline V gene (reference sequence). This CDR3 comprises 19 residues. The CDR3 region is CASSNQRGGGARSNQPQHF. CDR3 nucleotide sequence: TGTGCCAGTAGCAACCAAAGGGGGGGAGGGGCTAGGAGCAATCAGCCCCAGCATTTT.

V is TRBV19 and J is TRBJ1-5; D might be TRBD1 (5 bases). V dropped 5 bases and J dropped 0 bases, with 11 bases sitting between them. Germline loops: CDR1 LNHDA, CDR2 SQIVND (reference sequence). This CDR3 comprises 15 residues. DNA of the CDR3: TGTGCCAGTAGTCAGGGTGGCTATAGCAATCAGCCCCAGCATTTT. Residues: CASSQGGYSNQPQHF.

V is TRBV5-1 and J is TRBJ1-2; D call uncertain. This CDR3 comprises 14 residues. Germline V gives CDR1 SGHRS, CDR2 YFSETQ. The V end was cut by 3 bases, the J end by 6 bases, with 15 bases between. Here the CDR3 reads CASSSAAGGNGYTF. CDR3 coding DNA: TGCGCCAGCAGCTCAGCAGCAGGCGGGAATGGCTACACCTTC.

V is TRBV9 and J is TRBJ2-2, with 9 bases identical to TRBD1. This CDR3 contains 19 residues. Per the germline V gene, CDR1 is SGDLS and CDR2 is YYNGEE. Losses at the gene ends were 2 bases for V and 0 bases for J; bases not matched to a gene: 11. In nucleotides, the CDR3 is TGTGCCAGCAGCGTGGCGGACAGGGGTCGTACTCCGAACACCGGGGAGCTGTTTTTT. It translates to CASSVADRGRTPNTGELFF. The variable domain in full, completed from reference TRBV9 and TRBJ2-2, reads DSGVTQTPKHLITATGQRVTLRCSPRSGDLSVYWYQQSLDQGLQFLIQYYNGEERAKGNILERFSAQQFPDLHSELNLSSLELGDSALYFCASSVADRGRTPNTGELFFGEGSRLTVL.

V usage is TRBV18 and J usage is TRBJ2-2; possibly TRBD2 for D (6 bases). Trimming stripped 3 bases from V and 2 bases from J, with 13 bases between. Germline V gene sequence: CDR1 KGHSH, CDR2 LQKENI. This CDR3 comprises 16 residues. The CDR3 spells CASSPRLVPNTGELFF. CDR3 sequence (DNA): TGTGCCAGCTCACCTCGACTAGTTCCAAACACCGGGGAGCTGTTTTTT. The full variable domain, in which reference TRBV18 and TRBJ2-2 provide the parts outside the CDR3, is NAGVMQNPRHLVRRRGQEARLRCSPMKGHSHVYWYRQLPEEGLKFMVYLQKENIIDESGMPKERFSAEFPKEGPSILRIQQVVRGDSAAYFCASSPRLVPNTGELFFGEGSRLTVL.

The chain uses TRBV10-2 and TRBJ1-6, with D possibly being TRBD1 (5 bases). CDR1 and CDR2 (germline): WSHSY, SAAADI. The CDR3 sequence is 17 residues long. V was shortened by 6 bases and J by 2 bases, with 17 bases between the two germline ends. As DNA, the CDR3 is TGCGCCAGCAGAGACACAGGAACCAGGCCCTATAATTCACCCCTCCACTTT. As protein: CASRDTGTRPYNSPLHF.

The chain uses TRBV5-1 and TRBJ1-1, with D unresolved. The V end lost 1 base, the J end lost 0 bases, and 10 bases lay between the germline ends. CDR3 length: 15 residues. Germline CDR1 SGHRS, CDR2 YFSETQ. In DNA form, the CDR3 reads TGCGCCAGCAGCTTGCGGCAGGCCATGAACACTGAAGCTTTCTTT. As protein: CASSLRQAMNTEAFF.

This rearrangement joins TRBV20-1 to TRBJ2-1, with 7 bases fitting TRBD2. The CDR3 totals 14 residues. Germline values: CDR1 DFQATT, CDR2 SNEGSKA (reference sequence). V lost 3 bases to trimming and J lost 4 bases; unmatched junction nucleotides: 6. The CDR3 coding sequence is TGCAGTGCTAGTTCCGGGGGGATGTACAATGAGCAGTTCTTC. Protein: CSASSGGMYNEQFF.

Here the CDR3 reads CAWKQGGYEKLFF. The CDR3 bases are TGTGCCTGGAAACAGGGGGGGTACGAAAAACTGTTTTTT. The rearrangement links TRBV30 to TRBJ1-4; 8 nucleotides agree with TRBD1. V shed 4 bases, J shed 8 bases, and the junction held 6 bases outside the gene matches. The length of the CDR3 is 13 residues. The germline V gene encodes CDR1 GTSNPN and CDR2 SVGIG (reference sequence).

The chain links TRBV28 to TRBJ1-5; the D gene is possibly TRBD1 (5 bases). Trimming pared 2 bases from V and 1 base from J, leaving 9 bases between. The germline gives CDR1 MDHEN, CDR2 SYDVKM. The CDR3 contains 15 residues. CDR3 bases: TGTGCCAGCAGTTTAAGGGGCAGCAGCAATCAGCCCCAGCATTTT. Protein: CASSLRGSSNQPQHF.

CDR3 loop: CASSLDRGISYNSPLHF. Written as DNA, the CDR3 is TGTGCCAGCTCACTCGACAGGGGGATATCCTATAATTCACCCCTCCACTTT. J is TRBJ1-6 and V is TRBV18, with 9 nucleotides matching TRBD1. The CDR3 spans 17 residues. The trim removed 4 bases at V and 1 base at J, leaving 5 bases unmatched. Germline V gene data show CDR1 as KGHSH and CDR2 as LQKENI.

This chain uses TRBV7-2 with TRBJ2-3, with a possible D match to TRBD2 (5 bases). Trimming shortened V by 9 bases and J by 2 bases, and 15 bases separated the two germline ends. The V gene's germline CDR1 is SGHTA and CDR2 FQGNSA. CDR3 size: 14 residues. The CDR3, as DNA: TGTGCCAGAAGGGAACAGACTACCACAGATACGCAGTATTTT. Protein: CARREQTTTDTQYF. Filled out from reference TRBV7-2 and TRBJ2-3, the complete variable domain reads GAGVSQSPSNKVTEKGKDVELRCDPISGHTALYWYRQSLGQGLEFLIYFQGNSAPDKSGLPSDRFSAERTGGSVSTLTIQRTQQEDSAVYLCARREQTTTDTQYFGPGTRLTVL.

V is TRBV28 and J is TRBJ2-7, with a tentative D call TRBD1 (7 bases). This CDR3 comprises 15 residues. V lost 5 bases, J lost 0 bases, and 14 bases lay in between. Germline V CDR1 and CDR2: MDHEN, SYDVKM. The chain's CDR3 is CASSPRDRTSYEQYV. The CDR3, as DNA: TGTGCCAGCAGTCCGCGGGACAGAACCTCCTACGAGCAGTACGTC.

The chain combines TRBV5-6 with TRBJ1-2, with TRBD1 matching 11 bases. Per the germline V gene, CDR1 is SGHDT and CDR2 is YYEEEE. The CDR3 has 13 amino acids. V shed 4 bases and J 8 bases; nucleotides not matched to a gene: 4. Written as DNA, the CDR3 is TGTGCCAGCAGCGTGGACAGGGGGCGAGGCTACACCTTC. Protein product: CASSVDRGRGYTF.

The chain combines TRBV5-5 with TRBJ2-3; 8 bases map to TRBD2. After removal of 2 bases from V and 4 bases from J, the junction contained 9 bases not matched to a gene. The V gene's germline CDR1 is SGHKS and CDR2 YYEKEE (reference sequence). The length of the CDR3 is 16 residues. The DNA for the CDR3 is TGTGCCAGCAGCTTTGAGGGGACTAGAAGCTCAGATACGCAGTATTTT. Translated: CASSFEGTRSSDTQYF.

The table lists this clone with a few counts. This rearrangement joins TRBV7-3 to TRBJ2-7; TRBD1 matches at 9 bases. Germline V gene lookup returns CDR1 SGHTA and CDR2 FQGTGA. V lost 0 bases and J lost 6; bases outside the gene matches: 3. This CDR3 spans 14 amino acids. CDR3 in amino acids: CASSLTGTGSEQYF. CDR3 sequence (DNA): TGTGCCAGCAGCTTAACAGGGACAGGGAGCGAGCAGTACTTC.

The chain combines TRBV27 with TRBJ1-2, with 8 bases aligning to TRBD1. This CDR3 has 12 residues. Per germline, CDR1 MNHEY and CDR2 SMNVEV (reference sequence). The junction had 3 bases not matched to a gene; V was cut back by 5 bases and J by 7 bases. The CDR3 bases are TGTGCCAGCAGTCGCGACAGGGGTGGCTACACCTTC. Its translation is CASSRDRGGYTF.

The CDR3 sequence is CASSLDRGQWPQHF. The CDR3 region has the DNA TGTGCCAGCAGCTTAGACAGGGGGCAATGGCCCCAGCATTTT. The gene calls are TRBV7-2 and TRBJ1-5; TRBD1 matches at 9 bases. V shed 1 base, J shed 9 bases, and the junction held 4 bases outside the gene matches. Germline-derived CDR1 and CDR2 are SGHTA and FQGNSA. The CDR3 sequence is 14 residues long.

This chain links TRBV3-1 (or the pseudogene TRBV3-2) with TRBJ1-1, with TRBD1 identical over 7 bases. Germline V gives CDR1 LGHDT, CDR2 YNNKEL (reference sequence). This CDR3 spans 17 amino acids. The ends lost 4 bases at V and 0 bases at J; junction bases unmatched: 11. This CDR3 reads CASSLLHRGGMNTEAFF. CDR3 DNA: TGTGCCAGCAGCCTTTTGCACAGGGGTGGGATGAACACTGAAGCTTTCTTT.

The genes are TRBV29-1 and TRBJ1-1; D uncertain. This CDR3 is built from 14 residues. Trimming stripped 4 bases from V and 0 bases from J, with 12 bases between. CDR1 is SQVTM, CDR2 ANQGSEA, per germline. The CDR3, as DNA: TGCAGCGTTGGGCACCCGGGAATGAACACTGAAGCTTTCTTT. Residues: CSVGHPGMNTEAFF. Full variable domain (rest looked up from reference TRBV29-1 and TRBJ1-1): SAVISQKPSRDICQRGTSLTIQCQVDSQVTMMFWYRQQPGQSLTLIATANQGSEATYESGFVIDKFPISRPNLTFSTLTVSNMSPEDSSIYLCSVGHPGMNTEAFFGQGTRLTVV.

This clone has more than one count but fewer than ten. Other DNA sequences within the sample encode an identical CDR3. V gene TRBV18 combines with J gene TRBJ1-5; TRBD1 aligns across 7 bases. Germline V CDR1 and CDR2: KGHSH, LQKENI. The CDR3 runs 14 residues. V was pared by 3 bases and J by 7 bases, with 6 bases of the junction left unmatched. This CDR3 reads CASSPDRDGQPQHF. In DNA form, the CDR3 reads TGTGCCAGCTCACCCGACAGGGATGGACAGCCCCAGCATTTT.